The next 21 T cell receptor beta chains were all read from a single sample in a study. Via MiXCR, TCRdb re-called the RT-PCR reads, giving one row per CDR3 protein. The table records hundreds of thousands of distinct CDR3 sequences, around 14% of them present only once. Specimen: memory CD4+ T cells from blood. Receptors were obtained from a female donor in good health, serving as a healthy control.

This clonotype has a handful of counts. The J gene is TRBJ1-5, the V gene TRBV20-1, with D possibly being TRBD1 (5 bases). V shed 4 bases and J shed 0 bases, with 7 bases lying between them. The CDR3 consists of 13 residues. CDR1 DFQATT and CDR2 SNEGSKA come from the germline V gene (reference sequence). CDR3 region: CSATGHSNQPQHF. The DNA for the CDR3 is TGCAGTGCTACTGGACATAGCAATCAGCCCCAGCATTTT.

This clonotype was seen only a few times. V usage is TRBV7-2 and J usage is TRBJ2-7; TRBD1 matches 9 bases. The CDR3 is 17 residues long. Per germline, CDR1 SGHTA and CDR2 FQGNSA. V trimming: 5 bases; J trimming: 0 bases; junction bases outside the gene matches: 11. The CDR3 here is CASSRDNRDRVSYEQYF. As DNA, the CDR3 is TGTGCCAGCAGCCGAGATAATCGGGACAGGGTCTCCTACGAGCAGTACTTC.

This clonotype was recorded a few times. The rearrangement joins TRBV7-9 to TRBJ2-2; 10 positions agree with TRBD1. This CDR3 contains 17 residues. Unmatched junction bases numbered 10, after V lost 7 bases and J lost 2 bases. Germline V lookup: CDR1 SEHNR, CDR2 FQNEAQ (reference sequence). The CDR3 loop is CASTATGGVGNTGELFF. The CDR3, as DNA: TGTGCCAGCACCGCGACAGGGGGCGTCGGAAACACCGGGGAGCTGTTTTTT.

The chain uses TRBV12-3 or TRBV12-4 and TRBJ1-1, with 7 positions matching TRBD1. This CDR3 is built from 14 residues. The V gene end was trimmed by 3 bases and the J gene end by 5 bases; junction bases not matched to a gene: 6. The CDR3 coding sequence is TGTGCCAGCAGTTTTCAGGGACAGCCAACTGAAGCTTTCTTT. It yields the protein CASSFQGQPTEAFF.

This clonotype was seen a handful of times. DNA of the CDR3: TGTGCCAGCAGCTTAGAAGGTTCGGGAGGCGGGCGCCCGGGGGATACGCAGTATTTT. It encodes CASSLEGSGGGRPGDTQYF. The J gene is TRBJ2-3, the V gene TRBV11-2, with TRBD2 identical over 7 bases. The CDR3 spans 19 residues. The germline V gene has CDR1 SGHAT and CDR2 FQNNGV. With 0 bases clipped from V and 6 bases from J, the junction kept 18 bases outside the gene matches.

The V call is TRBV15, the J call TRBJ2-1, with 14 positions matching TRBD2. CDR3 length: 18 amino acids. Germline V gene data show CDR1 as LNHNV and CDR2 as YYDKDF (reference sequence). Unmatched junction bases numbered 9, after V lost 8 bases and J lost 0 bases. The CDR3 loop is CATGRTSGRQVSYNEQFF. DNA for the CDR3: TGTGCCACCGGCCGGACTAGCGGGAGGCAAGTCTCCTACAATGAGCAGTTCTTC.

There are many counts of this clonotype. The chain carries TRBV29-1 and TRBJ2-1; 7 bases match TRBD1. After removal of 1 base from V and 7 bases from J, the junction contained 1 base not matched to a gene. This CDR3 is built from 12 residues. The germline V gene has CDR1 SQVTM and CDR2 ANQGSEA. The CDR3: CSVEGRGNEQFF. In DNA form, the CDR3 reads TGCAGCGTTGAAGGCAGGGGGAATGAGCAGTTCTTC.

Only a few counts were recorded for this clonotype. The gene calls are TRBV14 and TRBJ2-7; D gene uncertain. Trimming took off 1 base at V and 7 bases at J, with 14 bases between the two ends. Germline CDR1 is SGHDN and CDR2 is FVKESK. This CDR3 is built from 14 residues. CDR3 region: CASSQVIGLGEQYF. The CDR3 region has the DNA TGTGCCAGCAGCCAAGTAATCGGTCTAGGGGAGCAGTACTTC.

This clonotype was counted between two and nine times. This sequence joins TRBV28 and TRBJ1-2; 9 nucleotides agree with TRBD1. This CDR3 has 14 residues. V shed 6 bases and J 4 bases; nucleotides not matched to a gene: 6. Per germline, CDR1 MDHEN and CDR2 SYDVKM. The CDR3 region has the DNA TGTGCCAGCAGCCACGGGACAGGGCTCTATGGCTACACCTTC. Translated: CASSHGTGLYGYTF.

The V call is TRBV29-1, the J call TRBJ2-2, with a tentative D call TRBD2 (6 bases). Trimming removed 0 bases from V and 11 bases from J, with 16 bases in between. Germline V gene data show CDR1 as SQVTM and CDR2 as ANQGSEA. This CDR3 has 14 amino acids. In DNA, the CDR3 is TGCAGCGTTGAAGATTCTCGCCGGAGGGGTGAGCTGTTTTTT. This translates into CSVEDSRRRGELFF.

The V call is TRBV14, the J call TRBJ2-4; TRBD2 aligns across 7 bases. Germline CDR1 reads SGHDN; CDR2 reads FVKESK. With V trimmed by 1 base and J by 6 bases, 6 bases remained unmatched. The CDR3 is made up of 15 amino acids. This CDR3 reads CASSQVGGSTNIQYF. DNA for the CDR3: TGTGCCAGCAGCCAAGTGGGCGGGAGCACAAACATTCAGTACTTC. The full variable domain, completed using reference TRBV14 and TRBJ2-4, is EAGVTQFPSHSVIEKGQTVTLRCDPISGHDNLYWYRRVMGKEIKFLLHFVKESKQDESGMPNNRFLAERTGGTYSTLKVQPAELEDSGVYFCASSQVGGSTNIQYFGAGTRLSVL.

In nucleotides, the CDR3 is TGCAGTGCTAGACAAACTAGCGGGAGCTACGAGCAGTACTTC. Translation gives CSARQTSGSYEQYF. The chain carries TRBV20-1 and TRBJ2-7; 11 nucleotides align to TRBD2. The ends lost 2 bases at V and 3 bases at J; junction bases unmatched: 3. In germline, CDR1 is DFQATT, CDR2 SNEGSKA (reference sequence). CDR3 length: 14 amino acids.

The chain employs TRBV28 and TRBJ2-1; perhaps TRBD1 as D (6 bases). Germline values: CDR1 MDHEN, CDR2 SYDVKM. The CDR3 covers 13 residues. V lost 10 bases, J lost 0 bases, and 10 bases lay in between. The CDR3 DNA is TGTGCCACCAACAGGGTCTCCTACAATGAGCAGTTCTTC. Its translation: CATNRVSYNEQFF.

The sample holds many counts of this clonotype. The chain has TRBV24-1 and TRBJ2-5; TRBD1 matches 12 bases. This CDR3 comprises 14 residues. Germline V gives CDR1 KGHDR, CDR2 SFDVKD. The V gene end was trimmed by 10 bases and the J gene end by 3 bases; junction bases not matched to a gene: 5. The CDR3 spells CATLGTGGEETQYF. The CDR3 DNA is TGTGCCACGCTCGGGACAGGGGGCGAAGAGACCCAGTACTTC.

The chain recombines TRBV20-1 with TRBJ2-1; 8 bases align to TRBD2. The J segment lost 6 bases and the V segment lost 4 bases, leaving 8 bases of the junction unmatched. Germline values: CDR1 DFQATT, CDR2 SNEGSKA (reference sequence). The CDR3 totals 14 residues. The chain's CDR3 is CSAIASGSANEQFF. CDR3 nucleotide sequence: TGCAGTGCTATCGCGAGCGGGAGTGCCAATGAGCAGTTCTTC.

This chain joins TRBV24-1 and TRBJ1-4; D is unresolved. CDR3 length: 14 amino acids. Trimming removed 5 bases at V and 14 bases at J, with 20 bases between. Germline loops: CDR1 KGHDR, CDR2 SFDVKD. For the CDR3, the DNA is TGTGCCACCAGTGCAGTAATATTCGAGGAGAAGCTGTTTTTT. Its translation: CATSAVIFEEKLFF.

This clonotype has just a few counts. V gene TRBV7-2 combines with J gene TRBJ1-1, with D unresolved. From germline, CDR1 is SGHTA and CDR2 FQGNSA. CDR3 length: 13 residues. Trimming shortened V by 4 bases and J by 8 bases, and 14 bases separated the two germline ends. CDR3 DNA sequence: TGTGCCAGCAGCTCTATTATCCCGGGCGAAGCTTTCTTT. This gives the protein CASSSIIPGEAFF. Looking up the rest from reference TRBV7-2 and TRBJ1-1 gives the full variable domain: GAGVSQSPSNKVTEKGKDVELRCDPISGHTALYWYRQSLGQGLEFLIYFQGNSAPDKSGLPSDRFSAERTGGSVSTLTIQRTQQEDSAVYLCASSSIIPGEAFFGQGTRLTVV.

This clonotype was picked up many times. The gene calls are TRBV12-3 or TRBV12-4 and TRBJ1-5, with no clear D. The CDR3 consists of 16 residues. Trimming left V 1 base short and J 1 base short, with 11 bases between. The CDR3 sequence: CASSLGSGGSNQPQHF. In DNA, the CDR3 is TGTGCCAGCAGTTTAGGTTCCGGAGGGAGCAATCAGCCCCAGCATTTT.

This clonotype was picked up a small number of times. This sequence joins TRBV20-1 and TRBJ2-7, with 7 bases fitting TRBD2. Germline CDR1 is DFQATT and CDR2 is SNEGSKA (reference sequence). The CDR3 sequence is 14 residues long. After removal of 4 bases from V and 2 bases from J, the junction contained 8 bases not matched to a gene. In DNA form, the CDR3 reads TGCAGTGCTACCGGACTAGTTCTCGCCTACGAGCAGTACTTC. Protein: CSATGLVLAYEQYF.

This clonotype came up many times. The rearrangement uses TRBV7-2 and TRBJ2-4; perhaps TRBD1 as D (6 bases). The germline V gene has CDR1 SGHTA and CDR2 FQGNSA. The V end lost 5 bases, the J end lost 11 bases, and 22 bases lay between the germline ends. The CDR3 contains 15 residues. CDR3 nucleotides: TGTGCCAGCAGCAGGGTTACAGGGTCTTCGGCGGTTCAGTACTTC. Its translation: CASSRVTGSSAVQYF.

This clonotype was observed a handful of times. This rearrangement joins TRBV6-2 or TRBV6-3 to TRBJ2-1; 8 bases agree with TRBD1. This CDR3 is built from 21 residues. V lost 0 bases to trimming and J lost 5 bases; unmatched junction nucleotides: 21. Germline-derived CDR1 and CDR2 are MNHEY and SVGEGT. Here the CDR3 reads CASSYSPRGTGRGDVNNEQFF. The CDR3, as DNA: TGTGCCAGCAGTTACTCACCAAGAGGGACAGGTAGAGGGGACGTAAACAATGAGCAGTTCTTC.